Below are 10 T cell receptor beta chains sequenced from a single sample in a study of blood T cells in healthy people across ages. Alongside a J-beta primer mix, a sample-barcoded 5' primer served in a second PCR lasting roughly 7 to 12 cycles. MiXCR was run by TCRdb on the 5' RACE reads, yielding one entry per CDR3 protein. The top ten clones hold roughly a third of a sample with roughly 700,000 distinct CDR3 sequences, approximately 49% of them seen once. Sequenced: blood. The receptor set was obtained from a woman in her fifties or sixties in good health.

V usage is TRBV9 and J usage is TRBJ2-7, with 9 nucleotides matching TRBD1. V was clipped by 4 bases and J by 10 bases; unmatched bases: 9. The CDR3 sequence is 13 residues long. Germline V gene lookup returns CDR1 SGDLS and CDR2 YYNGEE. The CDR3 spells CASSPSPDRGQYF. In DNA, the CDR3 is TGTGCCAGCAGCCCATCACCGGACAGGGGTCAGTACTTC.

This chain's CDR3 is CATSDPTGKGYEQYF. The CDR3 DNA reads as TGTGCCACCAGTGACCCCACAGGGAAAGGTTACGAGCAGTACTTC. The J gene is TRBJ2-7, the V gene TRBV24-1, with D possibly TRBD1 on 6 matching bases. V was trimmed by 4 bases and J by 4 bases, leaving 16 bases between them. Germline CDR1 reads KGHDR; CDR2 reads SFDVKD. The CDR3 loop spans 15 amino acids.

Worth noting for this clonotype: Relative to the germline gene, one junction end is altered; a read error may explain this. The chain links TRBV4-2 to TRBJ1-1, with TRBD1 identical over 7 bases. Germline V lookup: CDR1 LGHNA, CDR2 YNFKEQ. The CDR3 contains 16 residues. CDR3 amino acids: CASNQLDRKRNTEAFF. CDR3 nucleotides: TGTGCCAGCAACCAACTGGACAGGAAAAGGAACACTGAAGCTTTCTTT.

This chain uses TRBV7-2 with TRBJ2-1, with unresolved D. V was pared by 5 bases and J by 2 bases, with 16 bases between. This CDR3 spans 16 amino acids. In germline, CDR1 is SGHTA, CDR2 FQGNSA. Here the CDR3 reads CASSPLVGVTYNEQFF. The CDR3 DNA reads TGTGCCAGCAGCCCCCTAGTGGGCGTCACCTACAATGAGCAGTTCTTC.

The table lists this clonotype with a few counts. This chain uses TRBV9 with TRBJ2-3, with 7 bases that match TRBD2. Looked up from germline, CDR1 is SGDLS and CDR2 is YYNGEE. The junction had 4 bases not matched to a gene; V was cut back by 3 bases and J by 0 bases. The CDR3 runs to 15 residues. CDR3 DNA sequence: TGTGCCAGCAGCGCGAGCGGGACTAGCACAGATACGCAGTATTTT. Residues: CASSASGTSTDTQYF.

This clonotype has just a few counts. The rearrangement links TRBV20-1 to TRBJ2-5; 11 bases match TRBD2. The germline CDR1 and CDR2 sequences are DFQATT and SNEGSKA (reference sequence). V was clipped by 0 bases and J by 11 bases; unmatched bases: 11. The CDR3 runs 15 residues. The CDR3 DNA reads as TGCAGTGCTAGAGAGTCTAGCGGGAGGACCAATGAGCAGTACTTC. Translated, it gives CSARESSGRTNEQYF.

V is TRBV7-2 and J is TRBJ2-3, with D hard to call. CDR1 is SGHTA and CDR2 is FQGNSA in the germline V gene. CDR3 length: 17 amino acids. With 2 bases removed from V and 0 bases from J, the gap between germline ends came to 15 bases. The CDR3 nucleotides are TGTGCCAGCAGCTTAAGGCCCACACTACTTAGCACAGATACGCAGTATTTT. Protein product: CASSLRPTLLSTDTQYF. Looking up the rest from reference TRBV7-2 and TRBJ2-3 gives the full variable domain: GAGVSQSPSNKVTEKGKDVELRCDPISGHTALYWYRQSLGQGLEFLIYFQGNSAPDKSGLPSDRFSAERTGGSVSTLTIQRTQQEDSAVYLCASSLRPTLLSTDTQYFGPGTRLTVL.

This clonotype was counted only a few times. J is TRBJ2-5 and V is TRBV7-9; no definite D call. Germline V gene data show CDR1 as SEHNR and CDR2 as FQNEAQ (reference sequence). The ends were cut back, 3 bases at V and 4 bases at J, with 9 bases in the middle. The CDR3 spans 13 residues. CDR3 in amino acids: CASSFEWGETQYF. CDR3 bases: TGTGCCAGCAGCTTCGAGTGGGGAGAGACCCAGTACTTC.

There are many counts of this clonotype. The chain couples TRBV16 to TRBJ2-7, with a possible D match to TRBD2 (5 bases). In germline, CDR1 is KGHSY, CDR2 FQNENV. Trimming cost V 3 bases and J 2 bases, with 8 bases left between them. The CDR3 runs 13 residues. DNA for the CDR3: TGTGCCAGCAGCCAGACCGGGACCTACGAGCAGTACTTC. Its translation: CASSQTGTYEQYF.

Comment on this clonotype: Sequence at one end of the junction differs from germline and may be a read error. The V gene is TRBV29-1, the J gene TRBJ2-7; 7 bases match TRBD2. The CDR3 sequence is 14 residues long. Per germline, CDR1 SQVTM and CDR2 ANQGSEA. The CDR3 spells CSVEWGGGLGERYF. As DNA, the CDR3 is TGCAGCGTTGAATGGGGGGGAGGGCTCGGCGAGCGGTACTTC.